This TCR beta chain was identified during a study of blood T cells in healthy people across ages. It was with a sample-barcoded 5' primer and a J-beta primer mix that a second PCR of about 6 to 11 cycles was run. The template-switch adaptor was a 5' adaptor with 12 random nucleotides. It tagged each cDNA molecule. MiXCR was run by TCRdb on the 5' RACE reads, yielding one entry per CDR3 protein. The sample shows about 690,000 distinct CDR3 sequences, roughly 43% of them seen only once. Concerning this clonotype itself: Its antigen remains unknown.

V was pared by 5 bases and J by 4 bases, with 17 bases between. Germline values: CDR1 KGHSH, CDR2 LQKENI. The length of the CDR3 is 15 residues. Study results and limitations: Naive CD4+ cells and diversity were both higher in long-lived donors than in aged donors.

The donors, aged roughly 6 to 100, were healthy Caucasians from Russia. Material for sequencing was blood. The chain is built from TRBV18 and TRBJ1-2; D might be TRBD1 (5 bases). The receptor was derived from a man of 80 years or more in good health. This chain's CDR3 is CASSDVGRQGYGYTF. CDR3 coding DNA: TGTGCCAGCTCAGACGTGGGACGGCAGGGCTATGGCTACACCTTC.